These 3 T cell receptor beta chains were sequenced from one sample in a study of PD-1 blockade in mismatch repair-deficient tumors. The assay was immunoSEQ multiplex PCR, and TCRdb's table has in-frame clones only and misses some. Among about 34,000 clones, 75% to 90% were seen once, and the ten largest hold 3% to 4%. The source was PBMCs, collected roughly 6 weeks after starting pembrolizumab. The receptors were sampled from an adult with mismatch repair-deficient cancer.

The chain carries TRBV25-1 and TRBJ2-7; D gene uncertain. The V gene lost 0 bases and the J gene lost 0 bases, with 9 bases spanning the gap. Looked up from germline, CDR1 is MGHDK and CDR2 is SYGVNS. This CDR3 is 15 amino acids long. This CDR3 reads CASSEYLASSYEQYF. The CDR3, as DNA: TGTGCCAGCAGTGAATATTTGGCTAGCTCCTACGAGCAGTACTTC.

This clone was counted only a few times. This chain connects TRBV18 to TRBJ1-2, with D tentatively TRBD1 (6 bases). Germline V CDR1 and CDR2: KGHSH, LQKENI. V gave up 0 bases and J gave up 8 bases, with 13 bases separating them. This CDR3 comprises 14 residues. The CDR3 DNA is TGTGCCAGCTCACCACCGAGCAGGGGTGACGGCTACACCTTC. Its translation: CASSPPSRGDGYTF.

In this sample, this clone turned up a few times. The chain recombines TRBV6-6 with TRBJ1-5; no definite D call. V shed 6 bases and J shed 7 bases, with 13 bases lying between them. The CDR3 has 13 amino acids. Germline values: CDR1 MNHNY, CDR2 SVGAGI (reference sequence). CDR3: CASRPTPPQPQHF. The DNA of the CDR3 is TGTGCCAGCAGGCCCACACCGCCCCAGCCCCAGCATTTT.